The rows below give T cell receptor beta chains drawn from one sample of a study of CD8+ T cells in alopecia areata. This table comes from immunoSEQ multiplex PCR, and its TCRdb copy is limited to in-frame clones, with some not included. The sample has 65,000 to 95,000 clones, just over 50% seen once. Sequenced: NKG2D-high CD8+ T cells sorted from blood. The receptors come from a human donor with alopecia areata. Both conserved end residues are part of each CDR3. D genes are given only for firm matches. For some rows the clone size is stated as once, few or many, or as a class when expanded; others skip it.

>.|TRBJ2-1|.|TRBV6-5
CASRDRGGYNEQFF
TGTGCCAGCAGGGACAGAGGGGGGTACAATGAGCAGTTCTTC
>TRBD2|TRBJ2-1|.|TRBV28
CASSPGTSDEQFF
TGTGCCAGCAGCCCTGGGACTAGCGATGAGCAGTTCTTC
>.|TRBJ1-1|.|TRBV2
CARVTNTEAFF
TGTGCCAGAGTTACCAACACTGAAGCTTTCTTT
>TRBD2|TRBJ2-1|few|TRBV29-1
CSVEGLAEGDNEQFF
TGCAGCGTTGAAGGACTAGCGGAGGGGGACAATGAGCAGTTCTTC
>TRBD1|TRBJ2-7|.|TRBV18
CASSPRYRGVAYEQYF
TGTGCCAGCTCACCACGGTACAGGGGCGTCGCCTACGAGCAGTACTTC
>.|TRBJ1-5|few|TRBV11-2
CASSLEFADNQPQHF
TGTGCCAGCAGCTTAGAGTTTGCGGACAATCAGCCCCAGCATTTT
>.|TRBJ2-4|.|TRBV28
CASSSGDRQYF
TGTGCCAGCAGTTCGGGGGACAGACAGTACTTC
>.|TRBJ1-5|.|TRBV9
CASSVGGNSNQPQHF
TGTGCCAGCAGCGTAGGGGGGAATAGCAATCAGCCCCAGCATTTT
>TRBD1|TRBJ1-2|.|TRBV13
CASSLSDRSPYGYTF
TGTGCCAGCAGCTTATCGGACAGGTCCCCCTATGGCTACACCTTC
>TRBD1|TRBJ2-7|few|TRBV4-1
CASSHGQGYEQYF
TGCGCCAGCAGCCACGGACAGGGCTACGAGCAGTACTTC
>.|TRBJ2-7|.|TRBV6-1
CASKVGTHRGNEQYF
TGTGCCAGCAAGGTCGGGACACACCGAGGGAACGAGCAGTACTTC
>.|TRBJ1-2|.|TRBV7-9
CASSPPGSYGYTF
TGTGCCAGCAGCCCCCCCGGGAGCTATGGCTACACCTTC
>.|TRBJ2-5|few|TRBV7-8
CASSLSRRKETQYF
TGTGCCAGCAGCTTATCGCGGCGAAAGGAGACCCAGTACTTC
>TRBD1|TRBJ2-5|.|TRBV28
CASSLRQGRQETQYF
TGTGCCAGCAGTTTAAGACAGGGCAGACAAGAGACCCAGTACTTC
>.|TRBJ1-1|.|TRBV4-1
CASSQNTEAFF
TGCGCCAGCAGCCAAAACACTGAAGCTTTCTTT
>TRBD2|TRBJ2-3|few|TRBV27
CASSPIAGGPTDTQYF
TGTGCCAGCAGTCCAATAGCGGGGGGGCCCACAGATACGCAGTATTTT
>.|TRBJ2-7|.|TRBV13
CASSQQVGPATYEQYF
TGTGCCAGCAGCCAACAGGTGGGACCCGCTACCTACGAGCAGTACTTC
>.|TRBJ2-5|once|TRBV6-6
CASSYPPNF
TGTGCCAGCAGTTACCCCCCAAACTTC
>.|TRBJ2-1|.|TRBV19
CATSWPNNEQFF
TGTGCCACTTCGTGGCCGAACAATGAGCAGTTCTTC
>.|TRBJ1-1|few|TRBV11-2
CASRRGDTEAFF
TGTGCCAGCCGGAGGGGGGACACTGAAGCTTTCTTT
>.|TRBJ2-7|few|TRBV5-1
CASSLQQGPSYEQYF
TGCGCCAGCAGCTTGCAACAGGGACCCTCCTACGAGCAGTACTTC
>.|TRBJ2-1|.|TRBV4-3
CASSQGIGRPKYEQFF
TGCGCCAGCAGCCAAGGAATAGGGCGTCCTAAATATGAGCAGTTCTTC
>TRBD2|TRBJ2-7|.|TRBV5-1
CASSLVAGGTYEQYF
TGCGCCAGCAGCTTGGTCGCGGGGGGTACCTACGAGCAGTACTTC
>.|TRBJ2-3|.|TRBV27
CASSLDADTQYF
TGTGCCAGCAGTTTAGACGCAGATACGCAGTATTTT
>.|TRBJ2-7|medium-sized|TRBV14
CASSQDSLSEQYF
TGTGCCAGCAGCCAAGATTCCTTGAGCGAGCAGTACTTC
>.|TRBJ2-7|few|TRBV27
CASLSGDEQYF
TGTGCCAGCCTCTCGGGGGACGAGCAGTACTTC